This T cell receptor beta chain came from a study of CD8 T cells in ankylosing spondylitis (dated by TCRdb to the late 2010s). Study-level background: The study set out to find disease-linked TCR variants by profiling T cell receptor beta repertoires in ankylosing spondylitis patients and healthy donors. The full study cohort was made up of roughly 25 ankylosing spondylitis patients and some 100 healthy donors. Samples of peripheral blood were taken, and for ankylosing spondylitis patients, synovial fluid was collected as well. Broader findings and caveats from the paper: The disease-linked clones were reported as significantly enriched in matched synovial fluid samples from ankylosing spondylitis patients. The disease-linked clones showed a CD8+ phenotype and occurred at relatively low frequencies in peripheral blood. Some motif variants had previously been reported in the synovial fluid and blood of reactive arthritis patients, which suggests shared mechanisms of disease initiation. A TCR beta motif made up of several highly homologous amino acid variants appeared to be characteristic of blood from ankylosing spondylitis patients.

TCRdb records Illumina HiSeq 2500 as the sequencer. Quantitative 5'-RACE with molecular barcodes was used to prepare TCR beta libraries. In the original analysis: Disease-linked TCR variants were identified with a new computational method built on a probabilistic model of VDJ rearrangement. Clones were called with MiXCR by TCRdb after fastp trimmed the public reads at Q25, and only in-frame beta chains were retained. Records with the same CDR3 protein are collapsed into one entry carrying the most frequent genes and DNA. The V and J calls reflect TCRdb's pipeline rather than the authors' work. The sample table holds over 400,000 distinct CDR3 sequences, of which roughly 25% were seen once. Jointly, the top ten make up about 0.92% of the sample. A word on this clonotype: It has no known antigen specificity. Base qualities are missing; no much larger clone stands one base away.

Per the germline V gene (reference sequence), LGHDT is the CDR1 and YNNKEL is the CDR2. Trimming removed 1 base from V and 3 bases from J, leaving 15 bases between the germline ends. The CDR3 contains 16 residues, cysteine and phenylalanine counted. Only the CDR3 DNA stays, 48 bases, in frame from base 1. Input material: blood, either unsorted or a sorted T cell fraction (not recorded which). This receptor was taken from a male donor with ankylosing spondylitis. The chain links TRBV3-1 with TRBJ2-5; a tentative D call is TRBD2 (6 bases match). The CDR3 in this case is CASSQAQGLQEETQYF. The DNA sequence reads TGTGCCAGCAGCCAAGCCCAGGGACTGCAGGAAGAGACCCAGTACTTC.